This TCR beta chain was sequenced during a study of T cells in tuberculosis. Study in general: In South Africa, adults with active tuberculosis were compared with IGRA-negative and latently infected IGRA-positive adolescents. Study-wide results and limits: Active tuberculosis patients had shorter CDR3-alpha; the beta difference was nonsignificant.

This clone was recorded once. Its antigen is not known. The CDR3 totals 13 residues. V gave up 6 bases and J gave up 6 bases, with 12 bases separating them. CDR1 is SNHLY and CDR2 is FYNNEI in the germline V gene. The repertoire was sequenced with immunoSEQ multiplex PCR; TCRdb's copy has only in-frame clones and lacks some. Of around 30,000 clones in the sample, 90% were seen once. The clonotype comes from a donor between 5 and 29 years old with latent tuberculosis or without tuberculosis infection. The chain combines TRBV2 with TRBJ2-1; possible D gene TRBD1, 6 bases. Sequencing was carried out using PBMCs. CDR3 nucleotide sequence: TGTGCCAGCAGCGTTACAGGGATCAATGAGCAGTTCTTC. This sequence encodes CASSVTGINEQFF.